This TCR beta chain is from a study of neurological immune-mediated disorders. This clonotype was seen at least ten times. Its target is not known. With 10-nucleotide random UMIs included, cDNA was synthesized by 5'RACE. TCRdb re-called the 5' RACE reads through MiXCR, storing one row per CDR3 protein. This sample has approximately 29,000 distinct CDR3 sequences; 9.5% to 15% occur once, and the top ten carry less than 9.5%. Unsorted libraries came from 2 million PBMCs stored at -80 °C. Study-level results: In HTLV-1-associated myelopathy, TCR clonal expansion was greatest, whereas multiple sclerosis had the least, falling below healthy controls.

CDR1 is MNHNS and CDR2 is SASEGT in the germline V gene. The V gene lost 2 bases and the J gene lost 7 bases, with 11 bases spanning the gap. The CDR3 runs 13 residues. What was sequenced was PBMCs. V usage is TRBV6-1 and J usage is TRBJ1-2, with D maybe TRBD1 (5 bases). The receptor's source is a man in his fifties or sixties in good health. The CDR3 DNA sequence: TGTGCCAGCAGTGAAATGGCAGGGTTTGGCTACACCTTC. This sequence encodes CASSEMAGFGYTF.